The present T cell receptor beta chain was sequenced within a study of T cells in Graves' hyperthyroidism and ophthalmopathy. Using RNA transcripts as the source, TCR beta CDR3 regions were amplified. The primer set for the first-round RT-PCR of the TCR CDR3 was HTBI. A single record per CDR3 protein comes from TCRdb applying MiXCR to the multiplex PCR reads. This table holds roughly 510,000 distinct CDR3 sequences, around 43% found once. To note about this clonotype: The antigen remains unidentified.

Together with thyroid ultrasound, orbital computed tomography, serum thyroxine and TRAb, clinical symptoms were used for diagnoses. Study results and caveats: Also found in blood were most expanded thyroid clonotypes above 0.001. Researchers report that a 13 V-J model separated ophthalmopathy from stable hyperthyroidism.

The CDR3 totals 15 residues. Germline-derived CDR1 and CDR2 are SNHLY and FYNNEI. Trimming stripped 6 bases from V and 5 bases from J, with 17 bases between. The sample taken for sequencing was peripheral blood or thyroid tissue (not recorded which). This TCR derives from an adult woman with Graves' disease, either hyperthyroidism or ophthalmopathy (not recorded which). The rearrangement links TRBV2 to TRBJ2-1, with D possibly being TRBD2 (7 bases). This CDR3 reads CASRTGLGGNNEQFF. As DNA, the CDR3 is TGTGCCAGCAGGACCGGACTAGGGGGTAACAATGAGCAGTTCTTC. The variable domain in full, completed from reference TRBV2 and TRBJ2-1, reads EPEVTQTPSHQVTQMGQEVILRCVPISNHLYFYWYRQILGQKVEFLVSFYNNEISEKSEIFDDQFSVERPDGSNFTLKIRSTKLEDSAMYFCASRTGLGGNNEQFFGPGTRLTVL.